This T cell receptor beta chain was sequenced for a study of OX40 agonist ivuxolimab in advanced cancers. Germline CDR1 MNHNY, CDR2 SVGAGI (reference sequence). The CDR3 is 13 amino acids. Between the trimmed V and J ends, which lost 5 bases and 10 bases, there was a span of 14 bases. Clones were read by immunoSEQ multiplex PCR, and TCRdb kept only the in-frame ones, dropping some. In the table there are under 85,000 clones, about nine tenths of which are singletons. This chain connects TRBV6-6 to TRBJ1-4; D ambiguous. Sequenced material: CD4+ or CD8+ T cells sorted from blood, taken in a trial of the OX40 agonist ivuxolimab. The receptor was derived from an adult with an advanced solid tumor such as melanoma, head and neck, liver or kidney cancer. The CDR3 DNA is TGTGCCAGCAGTCCGACCAACAACGGAAAACTGTTTTTT. It specifies CASSPTNNGKLFF.